The 5 T cell receptor beta chains below come from one sample, sequenced in a study of T cell responses to AZD1222 COVID-19 vaccine. Repertoires were generated with immunoSEQ multiplex PCR, while TCRdb's copy carries only in-frame clones and drops some. The table shows around 200,000 clones, with approximately 91% occurring only once. The sequencing here drew on peripheral blood, taken on day 0 of AZD1222 vaccination. These receptors all come from an adult in good health.

The V gene is TRBV11-2, the J gene TRBJ1-1; no firm D call. Trimming took off 6 bases at V and 7 bases at J, with 12 bases between the two ends. The CDR3 sequence is 12 residues long. Germline-derived CDR1 and CDR2 are SGHAT and FQNNGV. In nucleotides, the CDR3 is TGTGCCAGCAGGAAGACGGAGTATGAAGCTTTCTTT. Translating it yields CASRKTEYEAFF.

The chain recombines TRBV7-9 with TRBJ1-1, with D unresolved. Trimming shortened V by 6 bases and J by 6 bases, and 11 bases separated the two germline ends. This CDR3 comprises 12 residues. CDR1 and CDR2 from the germline V gene are SEHNR and FQNEAQ (reference sequence). The CDR3 nucleotides read TGTGCCAGCAGGGGTGGGCGTGCTGAAGCTTTCTTT. This codes for CASRGGRAEAFF.

The V call is TRBV3-1 (or the pseudogene TRBV3-2), the J call TRBJ1-2; D is perhaps TRBD1 (5 bases). Germline CDR1 reads LGHDT; CDR2 reads YNNKEL (reference sequence). V dropped 4 bases and J dropped 6 bases, with 21 bases sitting between them. There are 16 residues in the CDR3. The CDR3: CASSPNPGRGGDGYTF. The CDR3 DNA reads TGTGCCAGCAGCCCCAACCCTGGGAGAGGAGGGGATGGCTACACCTTC.

The gene calls are TRBV28 and TRBJ2-1; possibly TRBD2 for D (7 bases). Between the trimmed V and J ends, which lost 6 bases and 7 bases, there was a span of 19 bases. The CDR3 has 15 residues. Germline values: CDR1 MDHEN, CDR2 SYDVKM. CDR3 in amino acids: CASRHPGGGSNEQFF. The CDR3 DNA is TGTGCCAGCAGGCACCCGGGGGGCGGGAGTAATGAGCAGTTCTTC.

In regard to this clone: Within the sample, other DNA sequences also encode this same CDR3. This chain joins TRBV20-1 and TRBJ1-2, with a tentative D call TRBD1 (5 bases). CDR1 and CDR2 from the germline V gene are DFQATT and SNEGSKA (reference sequence). The CDR3 has 11 residues. V dropped 3 bases and J dropped 6 bases, with 8 bases sitting between them. The CDR3 reads CSASKGHGYTF. DNA for the CDR3: TGCAGTGCTAGTAAGGGACATGGCTACACCTTC.